The present entry profiles one T cell receptor (beta chain) with its context. The source of the sample is a study of blood T cell repertoires in COVID-19. On the study more broadly: The study drew acute and convalescent COVID-19 samples from the United States, Italy and Spain. The analysed material was cDNA or gDNA that came from T cells, B-cell-depleted T cells, or PBMCs.

Original processing notes: Amplified reference gene primers provided the basis for estimating nucleated cell counts. Sequencing used immunoSEQ multiplex PCR; TCRdb keeps in-frame clones, though not all of them. Clone size and V and J calls were adopted from that table, with D and trimming inferred from the DNA. The sample has about 400,000 clones, roughly 90% seen once; the top ten hold around 0.95%. The CDR3 totals 16 residues. Trimming stripped 1 base from V and 1 base from J, with 10 bases between. Germline CDR1 is SGHNT and CDR2 is YENEEA. Sequencing was carried out using PBMCs or T cells enriched from blood (not recorded which). The genes are TRBV11-3 and TRBJ2-2; D might be TRBD2 (6 bases). The origin of this receptor is a woman aged 25 to 39 with acute COVID-19. CDR3 nucleotide sequence: TGTGCCAGCAGCTTAGTTTCGGGGGTGAACACCGGGGAGCTGTTTTTT. Amino acid sequence: CASSLVSGVNTGELFF.